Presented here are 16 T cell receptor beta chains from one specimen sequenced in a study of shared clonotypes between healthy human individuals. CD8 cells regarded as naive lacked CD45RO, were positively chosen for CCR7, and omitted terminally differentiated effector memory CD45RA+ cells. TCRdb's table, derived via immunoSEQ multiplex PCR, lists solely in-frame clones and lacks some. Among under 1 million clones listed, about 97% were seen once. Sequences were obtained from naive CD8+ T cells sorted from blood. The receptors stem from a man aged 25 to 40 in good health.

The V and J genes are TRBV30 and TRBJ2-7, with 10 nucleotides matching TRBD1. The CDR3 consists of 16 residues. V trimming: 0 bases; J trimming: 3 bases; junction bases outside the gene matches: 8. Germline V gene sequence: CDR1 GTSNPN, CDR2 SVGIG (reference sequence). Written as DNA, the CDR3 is TGTGCCTGGAGTGTTAGACAGGGGGCATTTCTCTACGAGCAGTACTTC. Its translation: CAWSVRQGAFLYEQYF.

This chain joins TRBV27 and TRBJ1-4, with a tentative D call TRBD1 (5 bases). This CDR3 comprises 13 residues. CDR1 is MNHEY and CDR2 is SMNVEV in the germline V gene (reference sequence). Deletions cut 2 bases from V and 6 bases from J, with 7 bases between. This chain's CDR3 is CASSLGTDEKLFF. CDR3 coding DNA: TGTGCCAGCAGTTTAGGGACGGATGAAAAACTGTTTTTT. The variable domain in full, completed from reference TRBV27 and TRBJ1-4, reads EAQVTQNPRYLITVTGKKLTVTCSQNMNHEYMSWYRQDPGLGLRQIYYSMNVEVTDKGDVPEGYKVSRKEKRNFPLILESPSPNQTSLYFCASSLGTDEKLFFGSGTQLSVL.

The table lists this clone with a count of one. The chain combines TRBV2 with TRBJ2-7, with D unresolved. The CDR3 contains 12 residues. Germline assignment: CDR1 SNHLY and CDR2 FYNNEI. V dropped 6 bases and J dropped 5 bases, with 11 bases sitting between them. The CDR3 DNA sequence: TGTGCCAGCAGCGCCTTCTACCACGAGCAGTACTTC. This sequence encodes CASSAFYHEQYF.

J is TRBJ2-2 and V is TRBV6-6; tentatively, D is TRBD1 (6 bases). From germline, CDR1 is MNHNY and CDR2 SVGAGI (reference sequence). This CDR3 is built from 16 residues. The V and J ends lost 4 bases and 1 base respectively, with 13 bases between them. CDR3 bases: TGTGCCAGCAGTTCTACAGGGTTGTGGAACACCGGGGAGCTGTTTTTT. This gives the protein CASSSTGLWNTGELFF.

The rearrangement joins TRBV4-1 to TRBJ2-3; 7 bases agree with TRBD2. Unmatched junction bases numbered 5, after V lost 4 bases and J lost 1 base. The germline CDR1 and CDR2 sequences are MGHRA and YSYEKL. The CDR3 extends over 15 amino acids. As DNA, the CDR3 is TGCGCCAGCAGCCTGGCTGCGGGAGGCACAGATACGCAGTATTTT. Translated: CASSLAAGGTDTQYF.

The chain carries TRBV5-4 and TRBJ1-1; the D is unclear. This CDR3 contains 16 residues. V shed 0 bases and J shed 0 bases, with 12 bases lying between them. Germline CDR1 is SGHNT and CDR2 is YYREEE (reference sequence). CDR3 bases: TGTGCCAGCAGCTTGGGTAAGAGGGCGTTGAACACTGAAGCTTTCTTT. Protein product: CASSLGKRALNTEAFF.

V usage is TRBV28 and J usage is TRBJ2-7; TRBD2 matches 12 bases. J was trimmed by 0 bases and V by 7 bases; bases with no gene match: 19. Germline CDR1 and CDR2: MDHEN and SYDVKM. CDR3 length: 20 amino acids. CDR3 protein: CASTPHPGTSGSLSSYEQYF. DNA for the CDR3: TGTGCCAGCACCCCTCATCCCGGGACTAGCGGGTCGTTGAGCTCCTACGAGCAGTACTTC.

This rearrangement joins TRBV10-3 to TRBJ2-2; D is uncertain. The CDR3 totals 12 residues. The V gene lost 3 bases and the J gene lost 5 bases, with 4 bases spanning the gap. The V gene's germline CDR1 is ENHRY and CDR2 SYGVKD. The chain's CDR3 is CAISDQTGELFF. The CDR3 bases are TGTGCCATCAGTGACCAGACCGGGGAGCTGTTTTTT.

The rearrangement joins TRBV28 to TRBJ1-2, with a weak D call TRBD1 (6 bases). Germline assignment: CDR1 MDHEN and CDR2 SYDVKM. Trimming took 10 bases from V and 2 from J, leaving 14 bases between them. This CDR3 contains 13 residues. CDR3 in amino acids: CATRDTSNYGYTF. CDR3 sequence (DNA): TGTGCCACACGGGACACTTCGAACTATGGCTACACCTTC.

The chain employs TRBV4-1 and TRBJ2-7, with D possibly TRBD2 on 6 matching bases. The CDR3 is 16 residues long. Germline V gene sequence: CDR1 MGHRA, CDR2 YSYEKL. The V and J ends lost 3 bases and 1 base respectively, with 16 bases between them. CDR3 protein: CASSQGRDLTSYEQYF. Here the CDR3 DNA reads TGCGCCAGCAGCCAGGGGCGGGACTTAACTTCCTACGAGCAGTACTTC.

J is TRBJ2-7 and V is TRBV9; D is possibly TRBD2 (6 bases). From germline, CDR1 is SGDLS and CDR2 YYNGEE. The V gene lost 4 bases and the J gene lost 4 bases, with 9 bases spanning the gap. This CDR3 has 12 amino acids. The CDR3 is CASSYGTYEQYF. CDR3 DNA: TGTGCCAGCAGCTACGGGACTTACGAGCAGTACTTC. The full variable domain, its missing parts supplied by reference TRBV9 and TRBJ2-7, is DSGVTQTPKHLITATGQRVTLRCSPRSGDLSVYWYQQSLDQGLQFLIQYYNGEERAKGNILERFSAQQFPDLHSELNLSSLELGDSALYFCASSYGTYEQYFGPGTRLTVT.

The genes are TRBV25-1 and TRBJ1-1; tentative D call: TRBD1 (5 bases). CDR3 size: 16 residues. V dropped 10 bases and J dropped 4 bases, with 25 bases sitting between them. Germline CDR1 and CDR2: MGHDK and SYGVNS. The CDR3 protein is CATQPVAGDGSTEAFF. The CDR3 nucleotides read TGTGCCACCCAACCCGTGGCGGGGGATGGGAGCACTGAAGCTTTCTTT.

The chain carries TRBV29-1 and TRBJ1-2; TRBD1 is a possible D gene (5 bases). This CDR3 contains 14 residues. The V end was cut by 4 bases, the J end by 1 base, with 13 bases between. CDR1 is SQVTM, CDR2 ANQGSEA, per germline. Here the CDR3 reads CSVVDSRINYGYTF. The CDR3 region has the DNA TGCAGCGTTGTTGACAGTCGGATTAACTATGGCTACACCTTC.

This chain's CDR3 is CASIGGDSLYNEQFF. In DNA form, the CDR3 reads TGTGCCAGCATTGGAGGGGACTCACTTTACAATGAGCAGTTCTTC. The chain uses TRBV27 and TRBJ2-1, with D tentatively TRBD2 (6 bases). The germline gives CDR1 MNHEY, CDR2 SMNVEV (reference sequence). The CDR3 is 15 amino acids. The germline V and J ends were trimmed by 7 bases and 4 bases, with 17 bases remaining between them.

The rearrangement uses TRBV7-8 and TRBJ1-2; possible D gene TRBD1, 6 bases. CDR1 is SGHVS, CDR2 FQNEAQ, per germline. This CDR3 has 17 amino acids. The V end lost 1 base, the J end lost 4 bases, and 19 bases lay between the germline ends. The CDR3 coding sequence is TGTGCCAGCAGCTTAGAAACTCGGCAGGGGAGTGGCTATGGCTACACCTTC. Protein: CASSLETRQGSGYGYTF.

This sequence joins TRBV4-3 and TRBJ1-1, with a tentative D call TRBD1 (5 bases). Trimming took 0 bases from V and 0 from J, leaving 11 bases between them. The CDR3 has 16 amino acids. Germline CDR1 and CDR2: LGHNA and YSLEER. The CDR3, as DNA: TGCGCCAGCAGCCAAGATCAGGGAACCTTGAACACTGAAGCTTTCTTT. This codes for CASSQDQGTLNTEAFF.